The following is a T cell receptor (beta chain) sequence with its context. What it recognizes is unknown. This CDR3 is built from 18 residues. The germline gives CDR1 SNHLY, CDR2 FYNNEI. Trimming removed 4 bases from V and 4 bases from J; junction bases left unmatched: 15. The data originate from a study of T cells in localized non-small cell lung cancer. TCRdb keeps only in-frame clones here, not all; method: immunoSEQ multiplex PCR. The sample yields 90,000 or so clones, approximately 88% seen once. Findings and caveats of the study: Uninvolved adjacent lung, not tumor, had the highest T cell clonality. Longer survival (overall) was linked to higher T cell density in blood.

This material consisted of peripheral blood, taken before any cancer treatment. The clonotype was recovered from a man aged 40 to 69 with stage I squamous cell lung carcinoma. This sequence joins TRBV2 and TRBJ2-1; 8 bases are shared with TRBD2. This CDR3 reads CASSGPGGVSGGYNEQFF. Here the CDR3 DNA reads TGTGCCAGCAGTGGCCCCGGGGGGGTGAGCGGGGGATACAATGAGCAGTTCTTC.